The 9 T cell receptor beta chains in this list originate from one sample, sequenced in a study of blood T cell repertoires in COVID-19 (TCRdb year 2020). To prepare the library, the immunoSEQ multiplex PCR assay was applied. What TCRdb holds here is the immuneACCESS table cut down to in-frame rearrangements. Part of the clones is not present; checked against another copy, under half of the missing clones reflect an unresolved V gene, and the others are unexplained. Across this sample there are some 200,000 clones, with approximately 81% seen only once. Roughly 15% of the sample comes from the top ten. Specimen: peripheral blood. The source is a woman in her sixties or seventies with COVID-19, enrolled during active disease.

V and J are TRBV11-2 and TRBJ2-3; 12 bases line up with TRBD2. Unmatched junction bases numbered 14, after V lost 2 bases and J lost 5 bases. The CDR3 sequence is 19 residues long. Per germline, CDR1 SGHAT and CDR2 FQNNGV. The CDR3 bases are TGTGCCAGCAGCTTAAGGGGGAGGAGAGCTAGCGGGAGGGGAGATACGCAGTATTTT. Protein product: CASSLRGRRASGRGDTQYF.

V is TRBV9 and J is TRBJ1-1; 7 bases map to TRBD1. The CDR3 totals 13 residues. Germline V lookup: CDR1 SGDLS, CDR2 YYNGEE. Trimming took 6 bases from V and 1 from J; bases not matched to a gene: 3. CDR3 amino acids: CASNRGENTEAFF. The CDR3 DNA follows: TGTGCCAGCAACAGGGGCGAGAACACTGAAGCTTTCTTT.

The J gene is TRBJ2-5, the V gene TRBV5-1; tentative D call: TRBD2 (6 bases). From germline, CDR1 is SGHRS and CDR2 YFSETQ. CDR3 length: 14 amino acids. V shed 3 bases and J shed 5 bases, with 14 bases lying between them. The CDR3 bases are TGCGCCAGCAGCTCGCCCGGGACTGGGGAGACCCAGTACTTC. Residues: CASSSPGTGETQYF.

This clone has more than one count but fewer than ten. The chain joins TRBV19 to TRBJ1-1; maybe TRBD1 (5 bases). Deletions cut 3 bases from V and 4 bases from J, with 15 bases between. Germline-derived CDR1 and CDR2 are LNHDA and SQIVND (reference sequence). This CDR3 contains 15 residues. The CDR3 reads CASSIVLGGTTEAFF. In DNA, the CDR3 is TGTGCCAGTAGTATTGTCCTGGGCGGGACCACTGAAGCTTTCTTT.

This clone was observed once. The V and J genes are TRBV18 and TRBJ2-1; 9 bases map to TRBD1. Germline values: CDR1 KGHSH, CDR2 LQKENI. The junction had 8 bases not matched to a gene; V was cut back by 6 bases and J by 5 bases. The CDR3 is 15 residues long. CDR3 in DNA: TGTGCCAGCTCGCGCCGGGACAGGGACGACAATGAGCAGTTCTTC. Protein: CASSRRDRDDNEQFF.

V usage is TRBV11-2 and J usage is TRBJ1-3; D gene uncertain. With 5 bases removed from V and 3 bases from J, the gap between germline ends came to 11 bases. Germline CDR1 reads SGHAT; CDR2 reads FQNNGV. This CDR3 is 14 amino acids long. CDR3 residues: CASSEVVDGNTIYF. The CDR3 DNA is TGTGCCAGCAGCGAGGTGGTGGATGGAAACACCATATATTTT.

In this sample, this clone turned up a few times. The rearrangement links TRBV11-2 to TRBJ2-1; D may be TRBD2 (7 bases). Deletions cut 1 base from V and 8 bases from J, with 18 bases between. This CDR3 region has 16 residues. Germline values: CDR1 SGHAT, CDR2 FQNNGV. The CDR3 DNA follows: TGTGCCAGCAGCTTAGCCGCGGGGGCGGTTTATTATGAGCAGTTCTTC. It specifies CASSLAAGAVYYEQFF.

This sequence joins TRBV5-1 and TRBJ1-1; D is unclear. The CDR3 is made up of 15 amino acids. The V gene lost 5 bases and the J gene lost 5 bases, with 19 bases spanning the gap. CDR1 is SGHRS and CDR2 is YFSETQ in the germline V gene. The DNA for the CDR3 is TGCGCCAGCAGTCCTACCACGGGGTTAAGAACTGAAGCTTTCTTT. Residues: CASSPTTGLRTEAFF.

The V call is TRBV19, the J call TRBJ1-6; D is undetermined. The ends were cut back, 4 bases at V and 6 bases at J, with 7 bases in the middle. Germline V gene data show CDR1 as LNHDA and CDR2 as SQIVND (reference sequence). The CDR3 sequence is 13 residues long. The CDR3 DNA follows: TGTGCCAGTAGTAGGCAGGTTAATTCACCCCTCCACTTT. Its translation: CASSRQVNSPLHF.